Presented here are 26 T cell receptor beta chains from one specimen sequenced in a study of PD-L1 blockade in urothelial cancer. The repertoire was sequenced with immunoSEQ multiplex PCR; TCRdb's copy has only in-frame clones and lacks some. This table has more than 15,000 clones, roughly 87% appearing once. The source material was PBMCs, sampled around atezolizumab (anti-PD-L1) treatment. The receptors here all came from a man over 45 with urothelial cancer.

This chain joins TRBV25-1 and TRBJ2-1; 12 bases are a match to TRBD2. The V segment lost 5 bases and the J segment 5 bases; nucleotides outside the gene matches: 4. CDR1 and CDR2 (germline): MGHDK, SYGVNS. The CDR3 totals 15 residues. The CDR3 loop is CASSRLAGDNNEQFF. The CDR3 DNA sequence: TGTGCCAGCAGTAGACTAGCGGGGGATAACAATGAGCAGTTCTTC.

The J gene is TRBJ2-1, the V gene TRBV11-3; TRBD2 matches 9 bases. Looked up from germline, CDR1 is SGHNT and CDR2 is YENEEA. Germline trimming cut 1 base from V and 8 bases from J; bases unmatched to any gene: 6. The CDR3 is made up of 15 amino acids. CDR3 in amino acids: CASSLGGGGNYEQFF. The CDR3 DNA reads TGTGCCAGCAGCTTAGGCGGGGGGGGGAATTATGAGCAGTTCTTC.

V gene TRBV19 combines with J gene TRBJ2-2, with TRBD2 matching over 8 bases. J was trimmed by 1 base and V by 3 bases; bases with no gene match: 25. Germline CDR1 is LNHDA and CDR2 is SQIVND (reference sequence). CDR3 size: 23 residues. The CDR3 sequence is CASSIILALHLSSGPLNTGELFF. The CDR3 bases are TGTGCCAGTAGTATCATTCTAGCCCTTCACCTTTCTAGCGGGCCCTTGAACACCGGGGAGCTGTTTTTT. Full variable domain (outside the CDR3, taken from reference TRBV19 and TRBJ2-2): DGGITQSPKYLFRKEGQNVTLSCEQNLNHDAMYWYRQDPGQGLRLIYYSQIVNDFQKGDIAEGYSVSREKKESFPLTVTSAQKNPTAFYLCASSIILALHLSSGPLNTGELFFGEGSRLTVL.

The V and J genes are TRBV19 and TRBJ1-5, with 7 positions matching TRBD1. The germline V gene encodes CDR1 LNHDA and CDR2 SQIVND (reference sequence). The CDR3 has 15 amino acids. V was pared by 5 bases and J by 7 bases, with 11 bases of the junction left unmatched. CDR3 amino acids: CASSHPDRVGQPQHF. CDR3 sequence (DNA): TGTGCCAGTAGTCACCCCGACAGGGTGGGGCAGCCCCAGCATTTT.

In this sample, this clone turned up once. This chain links TRBV5-1 with TRBJ2-7, with 11 bases fitting TRBD1. V lost 3 bases and J lost 4; bases outside the gene matches: 3. This CDR3 has 14 amino acids. Germline V gives CDR1 SGHRS, CDR2 YFSETQ. The CDR3 protein is CASSSRDRGYEQYF. CDR3 sequence (DNA): TGCGCCAGCAGCTCCAGGGACAGGGGGTACGAGCAGTACTTC. Using reference TRBV5-1 and TRBJ2-7 for the parts outside the CDR3, the full variable domain is KAGVTQTPRYLIKTRGQQVTLSCSPISGHRSVSWYQQTPGQGLQFLFEYFSETQRNKGNFPGRFSGRQFSNSRSEMNVSTLELGDSALYLCASSSRDRGYEQYFGPGTRLTVT.

Within the sample, this clone is medium-sized (0.01 to 0.1%). The V gene is TRBV25-1, the J gene TRBJ1-1; 8 nucleotides agree with TRBD1. The V gene's germline CDR1 is MGHDK and CDR2 SYGVNS. The V segment lost 4 bases and the J segment 4 bases; nucleotides outside the gene matches: 5. The CDR3 contains 14 residues. The CDR3 loop reads CASSVTGVGTEAFF. The CDR3 nucleotides are TGTGCCAGCAGTGTGACAGGGGTGGGCACTGAAGCTTTCTTT.

The V and J genes are TRBV5-4 and TRBJ2-7, with 10 bases that match TRBD1. This CDR3 has 16 residues. CDR1 and CDR2 (germline): SGHNT, YYREEE (reference sequence). Trimming cost V 1 base and J 2 bases; bases outside gene matches: 6. For the CDR3, the DNA is TGTGCCAGCAGCTTGCGAGGACAGGGGGTCACCTACGAGCAGTACTTC. It codes for CASSLRGQGVTYEQYF.

This rearrangement joins TRBV5-6 to TRBJ2-5; 7 bases are a match to TRBD2. Looked up from germline, CDR1 is SGHDT and CDR2 is YYEEEE. This CDR3 has 14 residues. Germline trimming cut 4 bases from V and 5 bases from J; bases unmatched to any gene: 8. The CDR3 loop reads CASSLGLADETQYF. The CDR3 coding sequence is TGTGCCAGCAGCCTCGGGCTAGCGGACGAGACCCAGTACTTC.

The CDR3, as DNA: TGCAGCGTTGGGAGGGGGCTGAACACTGAAGCTTTCTTT. Its translation: CSVGRGLNTEAFF. The rearrangement joins TRBV29-1 to TRBJ1-1; 7 positions match TRBD1. With 4 bases clipped from V and 0 bases from J, the junction kept 2 bases outside the gene matches. There are 13 residues in the CDR3. The germline V gene has CDR1 SQVTM and CDR2 ANQGSEA.

This clone was detected only once. V and J are TRBV5-6 and TRBJ2-3; D unresolved. The ends were cut back, 5 bases at V and 5 bases at J, with 9 bases in the middle. CDR3 length: 12 amino acids. The germline gives CDR1 SGHDT, CDR2 YYEEEE. CDR3 bases: TGTGCCAGCAGTCCTTCCTTAGATACGCAGTATTTT. It yields the protein CASSPSLDTQYF.

The gene calls are TRBV19 and TRBJ1-4, with TRBD1 matching over 8 bases. Germline CDR1 is LNHDA and CDR2 is SQIVND (reference sequence). After removal of 6 bases from V and 8 bases from J, the junction contained 14 bases not matched to a gene. CDR3 length: 16 amino acids. CDR3 coding DNA: TGTGCCAGTAGCACATCAGGACAGGGAAGGCACGAAAAACTGTTTTTT. Residues: CASSTSGQGRHEKLFF.

This chain joins TRBV19 and TRBJ2-7; maybe TRBD1 (6 bases). V shed 4 bases and J shed 5 bases, with 15 bases lying between them. Germline CDR1 and CDR2: LNHDA and SQIVND (reference sequence). The CDR3 runs to 14 residues. The chain's CDR3 is CASSTRGWGHEQYF. CDR3 bases: TGTGCCAGTAGTACAAGGGGATGGGGGCACGAGCAGTACTTC. Full variable domain (remainder filled in from reference TRBV19 and TRBJ2-7): DGGITQSPKYLFRKEGQNVTLSCEQNLNHDAMYWYRQDPGQGLRLIYYSQIVNDFQKGDIAEGYSVSREKKESFPLTVTSAQKNPTAFYLCASSTRGWGHEQYFGPGTRLTVT.

The chain links TRBV11-3 to TRBJ1-6; the D is unclear. Trimming pared 1 base from V and 12 bases from J, leaving 7 bases between. CDR1 and CDR2 from the germline V gene are SGHNT and YENEEA. The CDR3 totals 12 residues. CDR3 coding DNA: TGTGCCAGCAGCTTAGTACGGAGACCCCTCCACTTT. This translates into CASSLVRRPLHF.

This chain links TRBV5-1 with TRBJ2-7, with TRBD2 identical over 7 bases. The germline V gene encodes CDR1 SGHRS and CDR2 YFSETQ. CDR3 length equals 14 residues. With 5 bases clipped from V and 0 bases from J, the junction kept 5 bases outside the gene matches. The CDR3 sequence is CASRPRTSSYEQYF. DNA for the CDR3: TGCGCCAGCAGGCCCAGGACTAGCTCCTACGAGCAGTACTTC.

This CDR3 reads CASSFLPSGSLNEQYF. CDR3 sequence (DNA): TGTGCCAGCAGTTTCCTTCCTAGCGGGAGTCTCAACGAGCAGTACTTC. V gene TRBV27 combines with J gene TRBJ2-7; 10 bases are a match to TRBD2. There are 16 residues in the CDR3. Germline V lookup: CDR1 MNHEY, CDR2 SMNVEV (reference sequence). Unmatched junction bases numbered 10, after V lost 3 bases and J lost 5 bases.

CDR3 nucleotide sequence: TGTGCCAGCAGCTTAGTGCGCCGGGTTGAAGCTTTCTTT. Amino acids: CASSLVRRVEAFF. The genes are TRBV7-2 and TRBJ1-1; D uncertain. Trimming stripped 1 base from V and 7 bases from J, with 10 bases between. There are 13 residues in the CDR3. The germline V gene has CDR1 SGHTA and CDR2 FQGNSA.

The V gene is TRBV7-2, the J gene TRBJ2-1; 11 nucleotides match TRBD2. Germline values: CDR1 SGHTA, CDR2 FQGNSA. After removal of 7 bases from V and 1 base from J, the junction contained 3 bases not matched to a gene. The CDR3 loop spans 15 amino acids. Here the CDR3 DNA reads TGTGCCAGCAACCTAGCGGGAGGATCCTACAATGAGCAGTTCTTC. This gives the protein CASNLAGGSYNEQFF.

This chain uses TRBV6-6 with TRBJ2-3; 10 positions agree with TRBD2. This CDR3 has 16 amino acids. Looked up from germline, CDR1 is MNHNY and CDR2 is SVGAGI (reference sequence). V gave up 0 bases and J gave up 0 bases; unmatched junction bases: 0. DNA for the CDR3: TGTGCCAGCAGTTACTCGACTAGCGGGAGCACAGATACGCAGTATTTT. It specifies CASSYSTSGSTDTQYF.

The genes are TRBV9 and TRBJ1-2; perhaps TRBD1 as D (6 bases). This CDR3 is 16 amino acids long. CDR1 and CDR2 (germline): SGDLS, YYNGEE. V lost 0 bases to trimming and J lost 4 bases, with 16 bases between them. The DNA of the CDR3 is TGTGCCAGCAGCGTAGCAGAATCCAAGGGGGTCTATGGCTACACCTTC. It codes for CASSVAESKGVYGYTF.

V is TRBV25-1 and J is TRBJ1-2, with TRBD1 as a possible D gene (6 bases). CDR1 and CDR2 (germline): MGHDK, SYGVNS. The CDR3 sequence is 15 residues long. V was cut by 6 bases and J by 8 bases, with 22 bases left in between. CDR3 nucleotides: TGTGCCAGCAGACCTTCCGGACAGCCCCTGAGAGGCTACACCTTC. It is translated as CASRPSGQPLRGYTF.

The rearrangement uses TRBV19 and TRBJ1-4; D perhaps matches TRBD1 (5 bases). This CDR3 contains 13 residues. In germline, CDR1 is LNHDA, CDR2 SQIVND (reference sequence). Trimming shortened V by 7 bases and J by 6 bases, and 12 bases separated the two germline ends. The CDR3 DNA is TGTGCCAGTACCAACTTCAGGGATGAAAAACTGTTTTTT. Protein: CASTNFRDEKLFF.

This clone appeared a few times. V usage is TRBV28 and J usage is TRBJ2-7; 7 bases are shared with TRBD1. The CDR3 sequence is 17 residues long. In germline, CDR1 is MDHEN, CDR2 SYDVKM. V shed 6 bases and J 2 bases; nucleotides not matched to a gene: 16. Written as DNA, the CDR3 is TGTGCCAGCAGGCTACGGATTATAGGGGGCGAAGCCTACGAGCAGTACTTC. Translating gives CASRLRIIGGEAYEQYF.

The chain joins TRBV5-1 to TRBJ2-1; possibly TRBD2 for D (5 bases). This CDR3 comprises 13 residues. With 3 bases removed from V and 9 bases from J, the gap between germline ends came to 13 bases. Germline CDR1 and CDR2: SGHRS and YFSETQ. The CDR3 is CASSSRSAGEQFF. The CDR3 DNA is TGCGCCAGCAGCTCCCGATCCGCGGGTGAGCAGTTCTTC. Supplemented by reference TRBV5-1 and TRBJ2-1, the full variable domain reads KAGVTQTPRYLIKTRGQQVTLSCSPISGHRSVSWYQQTPGQGLQFLFEYFSETQRNKGNFPGRFSGRQFSNSRSEMNVSTLELGDSALYLCASSSRSAGEQFFGPGTRLTVL.

The chain joins TRBV10-2 to TRBJ2-7; TRBD1 matches 9 bases. The V and J ends lost 3 bases and 6 bases, in that order; junction bases with no gene match: 9. Germline-derived CDR1 and CDR2 are WSHSY and SAAADI. The CDR3 has 15 amino acids. The CDR3 is CASSDTPGQGSEQYF. The CDR3, as DNA: TGCGCCAGCAGTGATACCCCGGGACAGGGCTCCGAGCAGTACTTC.

This clone has a single count. The chain joins TRBV7-9 to TRBJ2-7, with TRBD1 as a possible D gene (6 bases). Per the germline V gene, CDR1 is SEHNR and CDR2 is FQNEAQ (reference sequence). Trimming pared 6 bases from V and 2 bases from J, leaving 14 bases between. The CDR3 spans 14 residues. CDR3: CASSRTESTYEQYF. The CDR3 DNA sequence: TGTGCCAGCAGTAGGACAGAAAGTACCTACGAGCAGTACTTC.

The gene calls are TRBV7-9 and TRBJ2-7; TRBD2 aligns across 9 bases. V shed 5 bases, J shed 1 base, and the junction held 6 bases outside the gene matches. In germline, CDR1 is SEHNR, CDR2 FQNEAQ (reference sequence). The length of the CDR3 is 15 residues. CDR3 sequence reads: CASSRDGLASYEQYF. DNA of the CDR3: TGTGCCAGCAGCCGAGATGGACTAGCGTCCTACGAGCAGTACTTC.